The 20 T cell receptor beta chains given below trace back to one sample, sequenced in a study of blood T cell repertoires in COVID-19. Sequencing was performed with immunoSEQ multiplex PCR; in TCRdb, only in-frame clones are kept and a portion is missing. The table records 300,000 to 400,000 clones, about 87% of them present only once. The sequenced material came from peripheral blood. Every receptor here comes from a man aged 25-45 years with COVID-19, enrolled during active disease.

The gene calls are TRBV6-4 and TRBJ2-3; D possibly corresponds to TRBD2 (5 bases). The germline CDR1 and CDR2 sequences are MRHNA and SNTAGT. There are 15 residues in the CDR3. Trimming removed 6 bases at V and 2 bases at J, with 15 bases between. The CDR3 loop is CASSGSVGITDTQYF. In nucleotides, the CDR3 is TGTGCCAGCAGCGGTAGCGTGGGGATCACAGATACGCAGTATTTT.

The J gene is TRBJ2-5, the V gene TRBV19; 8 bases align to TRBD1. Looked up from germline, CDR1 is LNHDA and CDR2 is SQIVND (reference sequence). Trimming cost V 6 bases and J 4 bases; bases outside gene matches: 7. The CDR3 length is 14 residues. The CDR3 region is CASSQGQGAETQYF. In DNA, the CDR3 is TGTGCCAGTAGCCAGGGGCAGGGGGCAGAGACCCAGTACTTC.

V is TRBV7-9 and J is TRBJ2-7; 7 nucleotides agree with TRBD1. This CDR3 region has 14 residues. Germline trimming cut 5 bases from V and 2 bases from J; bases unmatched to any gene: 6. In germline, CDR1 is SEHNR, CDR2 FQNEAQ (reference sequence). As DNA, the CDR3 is TGTGCCAGCAGCCTAATGACAGGGACCTACGAGCAGTACTTC. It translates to CASSLMTGTYEQYF.

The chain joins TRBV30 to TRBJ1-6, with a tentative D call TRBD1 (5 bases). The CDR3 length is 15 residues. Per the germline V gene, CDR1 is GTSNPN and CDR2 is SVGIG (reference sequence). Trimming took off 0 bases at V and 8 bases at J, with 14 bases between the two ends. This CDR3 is CAWSVPGVPYSPLHF. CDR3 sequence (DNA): TGTGCCTGGAGTGTCCCGGGGGTTCCGTATTCACCCCTCCACTTT.

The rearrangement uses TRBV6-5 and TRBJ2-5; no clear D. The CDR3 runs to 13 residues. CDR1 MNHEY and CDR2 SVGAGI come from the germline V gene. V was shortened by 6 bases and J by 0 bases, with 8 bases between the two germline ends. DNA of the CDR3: TGTGCCAGCAGGTCAGACTACCAAGAGACCCAGTACTTC. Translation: CASRSDYQETQYF.

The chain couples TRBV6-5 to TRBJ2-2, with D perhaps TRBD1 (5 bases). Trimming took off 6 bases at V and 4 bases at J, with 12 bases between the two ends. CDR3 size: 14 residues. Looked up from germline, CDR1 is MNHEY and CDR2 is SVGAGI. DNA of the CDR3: TGTGCCAGCAGGAGAGGACACCTCACCGGGGAGCTGTTTTTT. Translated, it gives CASRRGHLTGELFF.

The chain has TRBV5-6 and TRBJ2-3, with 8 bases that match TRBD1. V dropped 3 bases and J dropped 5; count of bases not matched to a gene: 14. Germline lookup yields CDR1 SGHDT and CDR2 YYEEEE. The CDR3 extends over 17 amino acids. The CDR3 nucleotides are TGTGCCAGCAGCTCTTATAGGACAGGGAATAGGGGAGATACGCAGTATTTT. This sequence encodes CASSSYRTGNRGDTQYF.

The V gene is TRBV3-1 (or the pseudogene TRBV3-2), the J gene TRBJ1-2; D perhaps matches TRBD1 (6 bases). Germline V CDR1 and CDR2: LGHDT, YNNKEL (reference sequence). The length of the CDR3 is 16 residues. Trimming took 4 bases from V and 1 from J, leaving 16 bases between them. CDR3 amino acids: CASSPHSPGDNYGYTF. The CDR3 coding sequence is TGTGCCAGCAGCCCCCATTCGCCAGGGGATAACTATGGCTACACCTTC.

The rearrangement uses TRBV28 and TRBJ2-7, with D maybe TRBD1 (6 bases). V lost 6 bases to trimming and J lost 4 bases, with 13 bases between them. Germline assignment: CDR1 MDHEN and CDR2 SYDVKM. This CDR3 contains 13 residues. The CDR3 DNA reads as TGTGCCAGCAGGTTGGACAGAAATTACGAGCAGTACTTC. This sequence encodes CASRLDRNYEQYF.

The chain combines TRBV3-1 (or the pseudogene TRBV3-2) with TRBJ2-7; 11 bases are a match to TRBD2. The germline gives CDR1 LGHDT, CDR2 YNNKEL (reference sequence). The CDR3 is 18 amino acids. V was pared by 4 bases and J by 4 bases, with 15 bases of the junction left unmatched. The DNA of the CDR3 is TGTGCCAGCAGCCGGGGTAGCGGGAGGGCCCCTATGTTGTACGAGCAGTACTTC. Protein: CASSRGSGRAPMLYEQYF.

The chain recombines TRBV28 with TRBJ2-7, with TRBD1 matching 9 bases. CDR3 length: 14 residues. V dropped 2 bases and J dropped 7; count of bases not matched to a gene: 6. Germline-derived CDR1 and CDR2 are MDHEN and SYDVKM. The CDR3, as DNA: TGTGCCAGCAGTTTAGGGACAGGGCGAGGAGAGCAGTACTTC. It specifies CASSLGTGRGEQYF.

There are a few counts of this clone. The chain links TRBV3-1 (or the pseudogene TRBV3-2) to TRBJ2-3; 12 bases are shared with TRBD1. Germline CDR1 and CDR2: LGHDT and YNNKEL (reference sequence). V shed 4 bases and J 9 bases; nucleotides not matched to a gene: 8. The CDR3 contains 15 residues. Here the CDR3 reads CASSPPGQGAGTQYF. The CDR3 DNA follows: TGTGCCAGCAGCCCCCCGGGACAGGGGGCTGGGACGCAGTATTTT.

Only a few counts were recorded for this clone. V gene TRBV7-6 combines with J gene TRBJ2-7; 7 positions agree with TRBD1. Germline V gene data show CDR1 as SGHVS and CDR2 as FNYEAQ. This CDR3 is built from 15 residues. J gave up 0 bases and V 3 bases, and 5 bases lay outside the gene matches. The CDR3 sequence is CASSLGTAASYEQYF. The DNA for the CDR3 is TGTGCCAGCAGCTTGGGGACAGCAGCCTCCTACGAGCAGTACTTC. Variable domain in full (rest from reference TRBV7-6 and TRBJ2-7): GAGVSQSPRYKVTKRGQDVALRCDPISGHVSLYWYRQALGQGPEFLTYFNYEAQQDKSGLPNDRFSAERPEGSISTLTIQRTEQRDSAMYRCASSLGTAASYEQYFGPGTRLTVT.

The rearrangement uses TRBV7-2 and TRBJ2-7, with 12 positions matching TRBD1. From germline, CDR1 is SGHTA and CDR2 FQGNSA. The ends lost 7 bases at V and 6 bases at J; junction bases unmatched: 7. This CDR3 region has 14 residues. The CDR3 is CASTFWDRGREQYF. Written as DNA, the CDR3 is TGTGCCAGCACCTTTTGGGACAGGGGGCGCGAGCAGTACTTC.

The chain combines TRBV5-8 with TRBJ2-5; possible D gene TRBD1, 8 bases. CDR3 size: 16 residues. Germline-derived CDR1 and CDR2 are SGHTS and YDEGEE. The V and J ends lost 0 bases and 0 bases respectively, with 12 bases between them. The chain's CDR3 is CASSLGQGRDQETQYF. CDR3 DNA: TGTGCCAGCAGCTTGGGACAGGGGAGGGACCAAGAGACCCAGTACTTC.

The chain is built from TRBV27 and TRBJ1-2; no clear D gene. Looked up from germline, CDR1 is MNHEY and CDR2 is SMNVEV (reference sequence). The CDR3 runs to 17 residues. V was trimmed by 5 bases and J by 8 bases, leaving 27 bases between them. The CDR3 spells CASSPGPGEGTSHGYTF. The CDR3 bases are TGTGCCAGCAGTCCAGGACCGGGAGAGGGTACATCACACGGCTACACCTTC.

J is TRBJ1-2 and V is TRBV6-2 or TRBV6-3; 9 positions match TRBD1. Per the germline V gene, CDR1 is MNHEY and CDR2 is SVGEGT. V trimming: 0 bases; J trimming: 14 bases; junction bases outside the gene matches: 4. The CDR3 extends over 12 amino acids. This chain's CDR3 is CASSYSRQGGTF. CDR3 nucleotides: TGTGCCAGCAGTTACTCGAGACAGGGGGGTACCTTC.

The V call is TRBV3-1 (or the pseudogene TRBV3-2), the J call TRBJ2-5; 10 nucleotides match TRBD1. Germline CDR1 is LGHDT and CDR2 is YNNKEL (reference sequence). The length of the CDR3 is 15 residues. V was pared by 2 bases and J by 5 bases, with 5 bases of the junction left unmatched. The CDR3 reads CASSQTGTGVETQYF. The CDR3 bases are TGTGCCAGCAGCCAAACCGGGACAGGGGTCGAGACCCAGTACTTC.

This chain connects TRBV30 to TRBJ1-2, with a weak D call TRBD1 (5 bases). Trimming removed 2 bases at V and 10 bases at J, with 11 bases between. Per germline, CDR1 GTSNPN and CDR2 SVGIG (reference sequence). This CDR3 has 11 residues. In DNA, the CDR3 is TGTGCCTGGAGTCTAGGGGAGGACTACACCTTC. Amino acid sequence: CAWSLGEDYTF.

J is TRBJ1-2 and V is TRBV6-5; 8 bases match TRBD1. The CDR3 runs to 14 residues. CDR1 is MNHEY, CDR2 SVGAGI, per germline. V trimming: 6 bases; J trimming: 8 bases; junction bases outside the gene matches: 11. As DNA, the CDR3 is TGTGCCAGCAGCAACAGGGGGACAGTCTCGGGCTACACCTTC. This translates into CASSNRGTVSGYTF.